The rows below give T cell receptor beta chains drawn from one sample of a study of blood T cells in healthy people across ages. From the 5' RACE reads, TCRdb called clonotypes with MiXCR, one entry per CDR3 protein. The sample holds about 1,800,000 distinct CDR3 sequences, under 30% seen once. The sample comprised blood. The receptors originated from a woman in her 30s in good health. Each CDR3 is given with its conserved first and last residue. The order of the fields is D gene, V gene, J gene, clone size, CDR3 protein, CDR3 DNA. A D gene is named only where the DNA matches it firmly. Clone size is given for some rows only: seen once, a few or many times, or a class if the clone is expanded.

D gene: TRBD1; V gene: TRBV11-2; J gene: TRBJ2-5; clone size: .; CDR3 protein: CASGQDRGRETQYF; CDR3 DNA: TGTGCCAGCGGCCAGGACAGGGGGCGGGAGACCCAGTACTTC
D gene: .; V gene: TRBV29-1; J gene: TRBJ1-5; clone size: .; CDR3 protein: CSAGDGQPQHF; CDR3 DNA: TGCAGCGCAGGGGACGGGCAGCCCCAGCATTTT
D gene: .; V gene: TRBV18; J gene: TRBJ2-5; clone size: .; CDR3 protein: CASSPPSSRKETQYF; CDR3 DNA: TGTGCCAGCTCACCACCGAGCAGCAGAAAAGAGACCCAGTACTTC
D gene: .; V gene: TRBV20-1; J gene: TRBJ1-4; clone size: .; CDR3 protein: CSASPGLRDEKLFF; CDR3 DNA: TGCAGTGCTAGCCCAGGTCTCAGGGATGAAAAACTGTTTTTT
D gene: .; V gene: TRBV2; J gene: TRBJ1-5; clone size: .; CDR3 protein: CASSEAPGTGNQPQHF; CDR3 DNA: TGTGCCAGCAGTGAAGCGCCGGGGACGGGCAATCAGCCCCAGCATTTT
D gene: TRBD1; V gene: TRBV29-1; J gene: TRBJ2-1; clone size: many; CDR3 protein: CSARGTGLSGEQFF; CDR3 DNA: TGCAGCGCCCGGGGGACAGGGCTTTCGGGGGAGCAGTTCTTC
D gene: .; V gene: TRBV29-1; J gene: TRBJ2-2; clone size: .; CDR3 protein: CSVLSRNRGRNTGELFF; CDR3 DNA: TGCAGCGTTCTCTCTAGGAATCGAGGGAGGAACACCGGGGAGCTGTTTTTT
D gene: .; V gene: TRBV12-3/TRBV12-4; J gene: TRBJ1-1; clone size: .; CDR3 protein: CASRPGGVNTEAFF; CDR3 DNA: TGTGCCAGCAGACCCGGGGGGGTGAACACTGAAGCTTTCTTT
D gene: TRBD1; V gene: TRBV5-1; J gene: TRBJ2-7; clone size: many; CDR3 protein: CASSSRTGDSSYEQYF; CDR3 DNA: TGCGCCAGCAGCTCACGGACAGGGGATTCCTCCTACGAGCAGTACTTC
D gene: .; V gene: TRBV7-2; J gene: TRBJ2-7; clone size: few; CDR3 protein: CASSLQGNYEQYF; CDR3 DNA: TGTGCCAGCAGCCTGCAGGGGAACTACGAGCAGTACTTC
D gene: .; V gene: TRBV7-2; J gene: TRBJ2-5; clone size: many; CDR3 protein: CASASGNLGETQYF; CDR3 DNA: TGTGCCAGTGCGTCCGGGAACTTGGGAGAGACCCAGTACTTC
D gene: .; V gene: TRBV7-2; J gene: TRBJ2-5; clone size: few; CDR3 protein: CASSTGNVGYF; CDR3 DNA: TGTGCCAGCAGCACAGGGAATGTTGGGTACTTC
D gene: TRBD1; V gene: TRBV20-1; J gene: TRBJ2-7; clone size: .; CDR3 protein: CSAGQGLYEQYF; CDR3 DNA: TGCAGTGCGGGACAGGGTTTATACGAGCAGTACTTC
D gene: .; V gene: TRBV5-6; J gene: TRBJ2-5; clone size: .; CDR3 protein: CASSPTPTGLETQYF; CDR3 DNA: TGTGCCAGCAGCCCGACCCCGACAGGTTTGGAGACCCAGTACTTC
D gene: TRBD2; V gene: TRBV29-1; J gene: TRBJ2-4; clone size: many; CDR3 protein: CSVWEGLAKNIQYF; CDR3 DNA: TGCAGCGTTTGGGAGGGGCTAGCCAAAAACATTCAGTACTTC
D gene: .; V gene: TRBV11-2; J gene: TRBJ2-5; clone size: .; CDR3 protein: CASSLVSQVGETQYF; CDR3 DNA: TGTGCCAGCAGCTTAGTTAGCCAGGTTGGGGAGACCCAGTACTTC
D gene: TRBD1; V gene: TRBV5-1; J gene: TRBJ2-4; clone size: many; CDR3 protein: CASSTGQGDIQYF; CDR3 DNA: TGCGCCAGCAGCACGGGACAGGGGGACATTCAGTACTTC
D gene: TRBD2; V gene: TRBV20-1; J gene: TRBJ2-1; clone size: few; CDR3 protein: CSAIDSGRSSDEQFF; CDR3 DNA: TGCAGTGCCATAGATAGCGGGAGGTCATCGGATGAGCAGTTCTTC
D gene: TRBD2; V gene: TRBV4-2; J gene: TRBJ2-1; clone size: .; CDR3 protein: CASSQDFASGGAYNEQFF; CDR3 DNA: TGTGCCAGCAGCCAAGATTTCGCTAGCGGGGGGGCGTACAATGAGCAGTTCTTC
D gene: .; V gene: TRBV28; J gene: TRBJ1-4; clone size: .; CDR3 protein: CASSLFGVNNEKLFF; CDR3 DNA: TGTGCCAGCAGTTTATTTGGGGTGAATAATGAAAAACTGTTTTTT
D gene: .; V gene: TRBV18; J gene: TRBJ1-5; clone size: few; CDR3 protein: CASSRQPGGNQPQHF; CDR3 DNA: TGTGCCAGCTCACGACAGCCAGGCGGCAATCAGCCCCAGCATTTT
D gene: TRBD2; V gene: TRBV9; J gene: TRBJ2-5; clone size: .; CDR3 protein: CASSARLAGGQETRYF; CDR3 DNA: TGTGCCAGCAGCGCGAGACTAGCGGGAGGGCAAGAGACCCGGTACTTC
D gene: TRBD1; V gene: TRBV14; J gene: TRBJ1-2; clone size: many; CDR3 protein: CASSQVRTGGYTF; CDR3 DNA: TGTGCCAGCAGCCAAGTGAGGACAGGGGGTTACACCTTC
D gene: .; V gene: TRBV28; J gene: TRBJ2-7; clone size: few; CDR3 protein: CASIRPVDYEQYF; CDR3 DNA: TGTGCCAGCATCCGGCCGGTGGACTACGAGCAGTACTTC
D gene: TRBD1; V gene: TRBV24-1; J gene: TRBJ2-4; clone size: .; CDR3 protein: CATSDRTTGTRKHNEQYF; CDR3 DNA: TGTGCCACCAGTGACCGAACGACAGGGACAAGGAAGCACAATGAGCAGTACTTC
D gene: TRBD2; V gene: TRBV12-3/TRBV12-4; J gene: TRBJ2-2; clone size: few; CDR3 protein: CASSLATGGLASTGELFF; CDR3 DNA: TGTGCCAGCAGTTTAGCGACGGGGGGACTAGCATCCACCGGGGAGCTGTTTTTT
D gene: TRBD2; V gene: TRBV12-3/TRBV12-4; J gene: TRBJ2-1; clone size: few; CDR3 protein: CASSPRLSGGYNEQFF; CDR3 DNA: TGTGCCAGCAGTCCACGACTAAGCGGGGGGTACAATGAGCAGTTCTTC
D gene: TRBD2; V gene: TRBV12-3/TRBV12-4; J gene: TRBJ2-1; clone size: few; CDR3 protein: CASSILTGGISNEQFF; CDR3 DNA: TGTGCCAGCAGTATCTTAACGGGGGGGATTTCCAATGAGCAGTTCTTC
D gene: TRBD2; V gene: TRBV7-6; J gene: TRBJ2-3; clone size: few; CDR3 protein: CASSSPITSGSPTDTQYF; CDR3 DNA: TGTGCCAGCAGCTCCCCGATAACTAGCGGATCCCCCACAGATACGCAGTATTTT
D gene: TRBD1; V gene: TRBV6-2/TRBV6-3; J gene: TRBJ2-1; clone size: few; CDR3 protein: CASSWTGYEQFF; CDR3 DNA: TGTGCCAGCAGCTGGACAGGGTATGAGCAGTTCTTC
D gene: TRBD2; V gene: TRBV9; J gene: TRBJ2-3; clone size: .; CDR3 protein: CASTESLIAGDTQYF; CDR3 DNA: TGTGCCAGCACCGAGTCCCTTATAGCGGGAGATACGCAGTATTTT
D gene: .; V gene: TRBV29-1; J gene: TRBJ1-1; clone size: .; CDR3 protein: CSVGVGGKAFF; CDR3 DNA: TGCAGCGTTGGAGTAGGGGGGAAAGCTTTCTTT
D gene: TRBD2; V gene: TRBV20-1; J gene: TRBJ2-5; clone size: few; CDR3 protein: CSAREASGNKETQYF; CDR3 DNA: TGCAGTGCTAGAGAGGCTAGCGGGAATAAAGAGACCCAGTACTTC
D gene: .; V gene: TRBV3-1; J gene: TRBJ2-7; clone size: .; CDR3 protein: CASSLRQAPNEQYF; CDR3 DNA: TGTGCCAGCAGCCTTAGACAGGCCCCCAACGAGCAGTACTTC
D gene: .; V gene: TRBV6-5; J gene: TRBJ2-5; clone size: many; CDR3 protein: CASGTQETQYF; CDR3 DNA: TGTGCCAGCGGTACACAGGAGACCCAGTACTTC
D gene: .; V gene: TRBV6-5; J gene: TRBJ1-1; clone size: .; CDR3 protein: CASSYFRYTEAFF; CDR3 DNA: TGTGCCAGCAGTTACTTCAGATACACTGAAGCTTTCTTT
D gene: .; V gene: TRBV6-6; J gene: TRBJ2-1; clone size: few; CDR3 protein: CASSYDLTNDEQFF; CDR3 DNA: TGTGCCAGCAGTTACGACCTAACTAACGATGAGCAGTTCTTC